A single sample is the source of the 16 T cell receptor beta chains below, sequenced in a study of blood T cells in healthy people across ages. A second PCR, run for about 6 to 11 cycles, used a sample-barcoded 5' primer plus a J-beta primer mix. One entry per CDR3 protein, called by TCRdb with MiXCR from the 5' RACE reads. The sample carries approximately 1.5 million distinct CDR3 sequences, about 42% recorded once. The sample taken for sequencing was blood. The receptors derive from a woman between 18 and 29 years old in good health.

In this sample, this clonotype turned up a few times. The chain couples TRBV6-2 or TRBV6-3 to TRBJ2-3; TRBD2 matches 8 bases. Germline V gene sequence: CDR1 MNHEY, CDR2 SVGEGT. V shed 6 bases, J shed 2 bases, and the junction held 13 bases outside the gene matches. The CDR3 is 17 amino acids. The CDR3 region has the DNA TGTGCCAGCAGCTGGGGGACGGCGGGGGGCATCACAGATACGCAGTATTTT. As protein: CASSWGTAGGITDTQYF.

This clonotype occurred a few times. The gene calls are TRBV13 and TRBJ2-5; 9 nucleotides align to TRBD2. This CDR3 is 15 amino acids long. The germline gives CDR1 PRHDT, CDR2 FYEKMQ (reference sequence). V shed 5 bases, J shed 5 bases, and the junction held 9 bases outside the gene matches. The CDR3, as DNA: TGTGCCAGCAGCCAAGCCGGGACTAGCACCGAGACCCAGTACTTC. This encodes CASSQAGTSTETQYF.

This rearrangement joins TRBV20-1 to TRBJ2-1, with D perhaps being TRBD1 or TRBD2 (7 bases each). This CDR3 is 14 amino acids long. The V end lost 4 bases, the J end lost 7 bases, and 17 bases lay between the germline ends. Germline V CDR1 and CDR2: DFQATT, SNEGSKA (reference sequence). The CDR3 DNA is TGCAGTGCTAAGGGGGCGGGGGAGGTGAATGAGCAGTTCTTC. Residues: CSAKGAGEVNEQFF.

The CDR3 DNA follows: TGTGCCAGCAGCTTCGGCAGGGCCCTCACAGATACGCAGTATTTT. Translating gives CASSFGRALTDTQYF. This chain uses TRBV7-2 with TRBJ2-3; TRBD1 is a possible D gene (5 bases). The CDR3 covers 15 residues. Germline CDR1 reads SGHTA; CDR2 reads FQGNSA. V was cut by 3 bases and J by 2 bases, with 12 bases left in between.

In this sample, this clonotype turned up once. V usage is TRBV29-1 and J usage is TRBJ2-1; 9 nucleotides match TRBD2. The CDR3 runs to 14 residues. The V gene's germline CDR1 is SQVTM and CDR2 ANQGSEA. The trim removed 5 bases at V and 13 bases at J, leaving 15 bases unmatched. The CDR3: CSVIGGRGGKTQFF. DNA of the CDR3: TGCAGCGTTATAGGCGGGAGGGGAGGAAAGACCCAGTTCTTC.

This clonotype has at least ten counts. CDR3 DNA sequence: TGCAGCGCTGGAGAAGCTTTCTTT. This gives the protein CSAGEAFF. The chain joins TRBV29-1 to TRBJ1-1; the D is unclear. CDR1 SQVTM and CDR2 ANQGSEA come from the germline V gene. This CDR3 comprises 8 residues. V was shortened by 7 bases and J by 8 bases, with 5 bases between the two germline ends.

This clonotype was recorded a few times. The chain carries TRBV11-1 and TRBJ2-5; D ambiguous. The CDR3 has 13 amino acids. V lost 6 bases and J lost 0, with 8 bases in between. The germline V gene has CDR1 SGHAT and CDR2 FQDESV (reference sequence). CDR3 amino acids: CASRPRNQETQYF. CDR3 nucleotides: TGTGCCAGCAGGCCGCGAAACCAAGAGACCCAGTACTTC. Drawing the rest from reference TRBV11-1 and TRBJ2-5, the complete variable domain is EAEVAQSPRYKITEKSQAVAFWCDPISGHATLYWYRQILGQGPELLVQFQDESVVDDSQLPKDRFSAERLKGVDSTLKIQPAELGDSAMYLCASRPRNQETQYFGPGTRLLVL.

J is TRBJ1-1 and V is TRBV2; D gene unclear. The CDR3 totals 13 residues. Germline V gene data show CDR1 as SNHLY and CDR2 as FYNNEI. Trimming removed 0 bases at V and 4 bases at J, with 6 bases between. The CDR3 loop is CASSEAQITEAFF. CDR3 DNA: TGTGCCAGCAGTGAAGCTCAGATCACTGAAGCTTTCTTT.

The chain combines TRBV6-1 with TRBJ1-5, with D uncertain. Germline assignment: CDR1 MNHNS and CDR2 SASEGT. Between the trimmed V and J ends, which lost 6 bases and 2 bases, there was a span of 20 bases. This CDR3 is 17 amino acids long. CDR3 coding DNA: TGTGCCAGCAGGAGAACGGACGGGAGGGTTGGCAATCAGCCCCAGCATTTT. Its protein product is CASRRTDGRVGNQPQHF.

V usage is TRBV12-3 or TRBV12-4 and J usage is TRBJ2-7, with no clear D. The CDR3 runs 11 residues. V was trimmed by 6 bases and J by 3 bases, leaving 6 bases between them. The CDR3 loop reads CASRRLYEQYF. As DNA, the CDR3 is TGTGCCAGCAGACGGCTCTACGAGCAGTACTTC.

The chain employs TRBV7-2 and TRBJ1-1; 9 bases agree with TRBD1. This CDR3 has 18 residues. The junction had 10 bases not matched to a gene; V was cut back by 0 bases and J by 2 bases. Germline V lookup: CDR1 SGHTA, CDR2 FQGNSA. The CDR3 coding sequence is TGTGCCAGCAGCTTAGCGCTGGGACAGGGAATTTTAAACACTGAAGCTTTCTTT. This translates into CASSLALGQGILNTEAFF. The full variable domain, with the rest looked up from reference TRBV7-2 and TRBJ1-1, is GAGVSQSPSNKVTEKGKDVELRCDPISGHTALYWYRQSLGQGLEFLIYFQGNSAPDKSGLPSDRFSAERTGGSVSTLTIQRTQQEDSAVYLCASSLALGQGILNTEAFFGQGTRLTVV.

Concerning this clonotype: Being one base from a much bigger clone, this may be a read error. V is TRBV25-1 and J is TRBJ2-1; TRBD2 matches at 7 bases. The germline gives CDR1 MGHDK, CDR2 SYGVNS. The CDR3 runs 14 residues. V lost 6 bases and J lost 13; bases outside the gene matches: 15. The CDR3 DNA reads TGTGCCAGCAGCAGGAGCGGGACCCAAGAGACCCAGTTCTTC. This sequence encodes CASSRSGTQETQFF. The whole variable domain, remainder taken from reference TRBV25-1 and TRBJ2-1, is EADIYQTPRYLVIGTGKKITLECSQTMGHDKMYWYQQDPGMELHLIHYSYGVNSTEKGDLSSESTVSRIRTEHFPLTLESARPSHTSQYLCASSRSGTQETQFFGPGTRLTVL.

This chain connects TRBV20-1 to TRBJ1-2; no definite D call. V was pared by 1 base and J by 0 bases, with 6 bases between. The CDR3 is 13 residues long. Germline CDR1 DFQATT, CDR2 SNEGSKA (reference sequence). CDR3 sequence reads: CSARAKANYGYTF. The CDR3 coding sequence is TGCAGTGCTAGAGCTAAAGCTAACTATGGCTACACCTTC.

This clonotype was recorded only once. Just one base apart from a much larger clone, this may be a read error. This chain joins TRBV13 and TRBJ2-3; TRBD2 aligns across 8 bases. The germline gives CDR1 PRHDT, CDR2 FYEKMQ (reference sequence). This CDR3 has 14 amino acids. V lost 5 bases to trimming and J lost 1 base; unmatched junction nucleotides: 2. This CDR3 is CASSNSGGTDTQYF. In DNA form, the CDR3 reads TGTGCCAGCAGCAATAGCGGGGGCACAGATACGCAGTATTTT.

The chain has TRBV7-9 and TRBJ1-4, with 9 bases that match TRBD1. The J segment lost 8 bases and the V segment lost 4 bases, leaving 11 bases of the junction unmatched. The CDR3 consists of 16 residues. The germline V gene encodes CDR1 SEHNR and CDR2 FQNEAQ (reference sequence). CDR3 bases: TGTGCCAGCAGCTCTCTAACAGGGGGCGCGGGGGAAAAACTGTTTTTT. Its translation: CASSSLTGGAGEKLFF.

The chain recombines TRBV27 with TRBJ2-1; D may correspond to TRBD1 or TRBD2 (5 bases each). The J call may be faulty, since TRBJ2-7 better matches the DNA end. CDR1 is MNHEY and CDR2 is SMNVEV in the germline V gene (reference sequence). This CDR3 has 16 amino acids. CDR3 bases: TGTGCCAGTGGAGAGACAGCGGTACCCTCCTACAATGAGCAGTACTTC. Its translation: CASGETAVPSYNEQYF.